This T cell receptor (beta chain) was captured in a study of beta chain features in type 1 diabetes. Whole-study results and caveats: Among all four CD4+ subsets, Type 1 diabetes patients had TCRB CDR3s that were moderately but significantly shorter.

Of the isolated RNA, all was reverse transcribed, and so the sequenced material was expressed TCRB transcripts. Sequencing of naive, central memory and regulatory T cell samples gave an average of roughly 3.5 million reads. Sequencing used immunoSEQ multiplex PCR; TCRdb keeps in-frame clones, though not all of them. This sample has around 100,000 clones, with approximately 30% found just once. CDR3 size: 15 residues. Germline CDR1 SGHVS, CDR2 FQNEAQ. J gave up 0 bases and V 2 bases, and 4 bases lay outside the gene matches. About this clone: Its target is unknown.

This chain links TRBV7-8 with TRBJ2-7, with 7 bases lining up with TRBD2. The receptor was derived from a woman aged 18 to 35 with type 1 diabetes. Sequenced material: central memory CD4+ T cells from blood. For the CDR3, the DNA is TGTGCCAGCAGCTTACTCGGGGGGAGCTCCTACGAGCAGTACTTC. It is translated as CASSLLGGSSYEQYF.